A selection of T cell receptor beta chains follows, all from one sample in a study of PD-1 blockade in mismatch repair-deficient tumors. Sequencing was performed with immunoSEQ multiplex PCR; in TCRdb, only in-frame clones are kept and a portion is missing. This table holds 75,000 to 85,000 clones, more than 65% found once. This material consisted of peripheral blood, taken 12 weeks after starting pembrolizumab. These receptors were obtained from an adult with mismatch repair-deficient cancer. The CDR3 runs from the conserved cysteine through the conserved F or W. The order of the fields is CDR3 DNA, CDR3 protein, V gene, J gene, D gene, clone size. The D gene is left open where the match is weak. Clone sizes are given selectively: once, few, many, or a class where the clone is expanded.

cdr3_nt: TGTGCCAGCAGCGCAAGGGGCGGGCAAGAGACCCAGTACTTC; cdr3_aa: CASSARGGQETQYF; v_call: TRBV7-3; j_call: TRBJ2-5; d_call: -; clone_size: -
cdr3_nt: TGTGCCAGCAGCGATCGGCCGAACACTGAAGCTTTCTTT; cdr3_aa: CASSDRPNTEAFF; v_call: TRBV9; j_call: TRBJ1-1; d_call: -; clone_size: few
cdr3_nt: TGTGCCAGCAGCTCGGGAACAAACAACGACCCGGGGGCCCAGTACTTC; cdr3_aa: CASSSGTNNDPGAQYF; v_call: TRBV7-6; j_call: TRBJ2-5; d_call: -; clone_size: -
cdr3_nt: TGTGCCTCCAGTGAGGGACAGGGGTTCGGGAACACCGGGGAGCTGTTTTTT; cdr3_aa: CASSEGQGFGNTGELFF; v_call: TRBV2; j_call: TRBJ2-2; d_call: TRBD1; clone_size: -
cdr3_nt: TGTGCCAGCAGCTTCAGCCCCACAGATACGCAGTATTTT; cdr3_aa: CASSFSPTDTQYF; v_call: TRBV7-3; j_call: TRBJ2-3; d_call: -; clone_size: -
cdr3_nt: TGTGCCATCAGTCCCGGACAGGGGGCGGACGGCTACACCTTC; cdr3_aa: CAISPGQGADGYTF; v_call: TRBV10-3; j_call: TRBJ1-2; d_call: TRBD1; clone_size: -
cdr3_nt: TGTGCCAGCAGCTTGAGCGGGAGCTCCTACAATGAGCAGTTCTTC; cdr3_aa: CASSLSGSSYNEQFF; v_call: TRBV5-6; j_call: TRBJ2-1; d_call: TRBD2; clone_size: few
cdr3_nt: TGTGCCAGCAGCCCGCATCTTAGGGGGAGGGCCTACAATGAGCAGTTCTTC; cdr3_aa: CASSPHLRGRAYNEQFF; v_call: TRBV7-9; j_call: TRBJ2-1; d_call: -; clone_size: once
cdr3_nt: TGCGCCAGCAGCCCTGACAGGCGGAACACCGGGGAGCTGTTTTTT; cdr3_aa: CASSPDRRNTGELFF; v_call: TRBV5-1; j_call: TRBJ2-2; d_call: -; clone_size: -
cdr3_nt: TGTGCCTGGAGTGTACTCACTGAAGCTTTCTTT; cdr3_aa: CAWSVLTEAFF; v_call: TRBV30; j_call: TRBJ1-1; d_call: -; clone_size: -
cdr3_nt: TGCGCCAGCAGTCAATCGGGTTTTTTTGAGGCGGGAGTTCGCGCAGATACGCAGTATTTT; cdr3_aa: CASSQSGFFEAGVRADTQYF; v_call: TRBV23-1; j_call: TRBJ2-3; d_call: TRBD2; clone_size: -
cdr3_nt: TGTGCCAGCTCACCAGGGACAGGAGGGGATGAGCAGTTCTTC; cdr3_aa: CASSPGTGGDEQFF; v_call: TRBV18; j_call: TRBJ2-1; d_call: TRBD1; clone_size: few
cdr3_nt: TGTGCCAGCAGCGTAGAACTAGCGGGAGGGCATGAGCAGTTCTTC; cdr3_aa: CASSVELAGGHEQFF; v_call: TRBV9; j_call: TRBJ2-1; d_call: TRBD2; clone_size: -
cdr3_nt: TGTGCTAGTGGTTTGGCCGGGGGGGGCGGAACAACAAGGGCCGGGGAGCTGTTTTTT; cdr3_aa: CASGLAGGGGTTRAGELFF; v_call: TRBV12-5; j_call: TRBJ2-2; d_call: TRBD2; clone_size: -
cdr3_nt: TGTGCCAGCAGCTCCGGACAGGCCTCAGAGTACGAGCAGTACTTC; cdr3_aa: CASSSGQASEYEQYF; v_call: TRBV9; j_call: TRBJ2-7; d_call: TRBD1; clone_size: few
cdr3_nt: TGTGCCAGCAGCCCGGCAGGCCTCACAGATACGCAGTATTTT; cdr3_aa: CASSPAGLTDTQYF; v_call: TRBV7-3; j_call: TRBJ2-3; d_call: -; clone_size: -
cdr3_nt: TGTGCCAGCAGCCAGGGCGGGGGGCAGTTCTTC; cdr3_aa: CASSQGGGQFF; v_call: TRBV7-2; j_call: TRBJ2-1; d_call: TRBD2; clone_size: -
cdr3_nt: TGTGCTAGTGGTCTGGGATCGACTACACGGAGTGGTGAGCAGTTCTTC; cdr3_aa: CASGLGSTTRSGEQFF; v_call: TRBV12-5; j_call: TRBJ2-1; d_call: -; clone_size: -